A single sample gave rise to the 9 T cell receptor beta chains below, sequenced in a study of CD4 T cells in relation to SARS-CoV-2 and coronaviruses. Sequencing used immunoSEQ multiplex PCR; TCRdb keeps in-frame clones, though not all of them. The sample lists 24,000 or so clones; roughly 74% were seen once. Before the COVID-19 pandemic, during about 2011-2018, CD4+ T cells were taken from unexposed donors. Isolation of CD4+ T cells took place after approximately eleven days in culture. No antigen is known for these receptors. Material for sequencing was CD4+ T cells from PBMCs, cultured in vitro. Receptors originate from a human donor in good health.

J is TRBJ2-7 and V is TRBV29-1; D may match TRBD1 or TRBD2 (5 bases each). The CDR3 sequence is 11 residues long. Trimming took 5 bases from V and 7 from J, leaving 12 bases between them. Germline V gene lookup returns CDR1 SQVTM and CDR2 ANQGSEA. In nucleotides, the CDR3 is TGCAGCGTTTCGACGGGACCAGAGCAGTACTTC. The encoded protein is CSVSTGPEQYF.

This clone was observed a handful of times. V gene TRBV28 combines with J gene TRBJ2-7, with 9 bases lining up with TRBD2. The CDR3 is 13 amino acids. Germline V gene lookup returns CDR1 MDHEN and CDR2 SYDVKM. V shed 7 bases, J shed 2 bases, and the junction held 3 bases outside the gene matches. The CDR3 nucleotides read TGTGCCAGCACGGGGACTAGCACCTACGAGCAGTACTTC. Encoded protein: CASTGTSTYEQYF.

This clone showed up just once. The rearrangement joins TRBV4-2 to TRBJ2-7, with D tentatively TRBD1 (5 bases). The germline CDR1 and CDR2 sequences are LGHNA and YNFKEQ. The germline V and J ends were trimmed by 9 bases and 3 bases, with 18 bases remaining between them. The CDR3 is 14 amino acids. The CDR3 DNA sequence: TGTGCCAGGAAGGGGTTGAGGTCAGACTACGAGCAGTACTTC. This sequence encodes CARKGLRSDYEQYF.

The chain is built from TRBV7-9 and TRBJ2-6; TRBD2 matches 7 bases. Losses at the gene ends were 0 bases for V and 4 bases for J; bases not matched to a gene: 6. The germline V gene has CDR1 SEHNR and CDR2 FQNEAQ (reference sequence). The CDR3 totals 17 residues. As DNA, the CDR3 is TGTGCCAGCAGCTTAGCGATCGGGGGAGGGGGGGCCAACGTCCTGACTTTC. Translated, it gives CASSLAIGGGGANVLTF. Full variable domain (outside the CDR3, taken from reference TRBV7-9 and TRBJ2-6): DTGVSQNPRHKITKRGQNVTFRCDPISEHNRLYWYRQTLGQGPEFLTYFQNEAQLEKSRLLSDRFSAERPKGSFSTLEIQRTEQGDSAMYLCASSLAIGGGGANVLTFGAGSRLTVL.

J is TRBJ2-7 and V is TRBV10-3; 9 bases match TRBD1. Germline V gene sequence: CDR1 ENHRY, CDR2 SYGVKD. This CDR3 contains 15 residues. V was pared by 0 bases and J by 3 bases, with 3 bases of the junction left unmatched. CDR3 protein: CAISESRDRVYEQYF. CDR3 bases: TGTGCCATCAGTGAGTCCCGGGACAGGGTCTACGAGCAGTACTTC.

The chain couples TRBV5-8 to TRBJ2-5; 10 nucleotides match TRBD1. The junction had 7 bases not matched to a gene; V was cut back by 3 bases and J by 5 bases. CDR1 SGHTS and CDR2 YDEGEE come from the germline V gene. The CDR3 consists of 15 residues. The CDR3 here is CASSSARDRGETQYF. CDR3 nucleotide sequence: TGTGCCAGCAGCTCGGCAAGGGACAGGGGTGAGACCCAGTACTTC. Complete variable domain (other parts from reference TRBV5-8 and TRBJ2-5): EAGVTQSPTHLIKTRGQQATLRCSPISGHTSVYWYQQALGLGLQFLLWYDEGEERNRGNFPPRFSGRQFPNYSSELNVNALELEDSALYLCASSSARDRGETQYFGPGTRLLVL.

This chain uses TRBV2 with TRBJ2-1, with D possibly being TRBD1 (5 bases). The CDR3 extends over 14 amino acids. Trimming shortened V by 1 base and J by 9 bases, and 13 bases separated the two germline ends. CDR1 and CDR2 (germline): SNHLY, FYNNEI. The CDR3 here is CASSEDLGVGEQFF. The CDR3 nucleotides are TGTGCCAGCAGTGAAGATTTAGGGGTGGGTGAGCAGTTCTTC.

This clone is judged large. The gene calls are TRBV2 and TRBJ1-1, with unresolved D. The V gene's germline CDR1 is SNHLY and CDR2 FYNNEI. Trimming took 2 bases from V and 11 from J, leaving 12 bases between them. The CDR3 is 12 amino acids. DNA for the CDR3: TGTGCCAGCAGTGAATTGTGGCCTCGGGCTTTCTTT. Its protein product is CASSELWPRAFF.

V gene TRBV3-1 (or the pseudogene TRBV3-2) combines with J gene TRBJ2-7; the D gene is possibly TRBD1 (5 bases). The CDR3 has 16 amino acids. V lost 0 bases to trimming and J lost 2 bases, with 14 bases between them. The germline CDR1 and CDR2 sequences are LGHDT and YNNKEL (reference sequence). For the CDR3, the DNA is TGTGCCAGCAGCCAAGATGGTGGATTAGGGGCCTACGAGCAGTACTTC. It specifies CASSQDGGLGAYEQYF.